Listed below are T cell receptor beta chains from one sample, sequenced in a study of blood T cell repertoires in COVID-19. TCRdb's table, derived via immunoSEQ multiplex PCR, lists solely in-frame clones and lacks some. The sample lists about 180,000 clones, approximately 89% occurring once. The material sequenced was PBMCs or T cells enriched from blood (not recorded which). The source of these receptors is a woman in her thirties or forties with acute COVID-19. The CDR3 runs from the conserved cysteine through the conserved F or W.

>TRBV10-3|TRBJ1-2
CAISELSAYGYTF
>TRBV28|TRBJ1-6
CASSLLRRGDSPLHF
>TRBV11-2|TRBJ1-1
CASSTYRGAGTEAFF
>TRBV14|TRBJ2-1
CASSPDRPYNEQFF
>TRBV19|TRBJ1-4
CASSIGGGPNEKLFF
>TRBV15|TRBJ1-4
CATQSRGTNEKLFF
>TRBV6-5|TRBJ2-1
CASSYSRQGNNEQFF
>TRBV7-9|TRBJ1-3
CASSLASGTGSGNTIYF
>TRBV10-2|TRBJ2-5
CATFGTPQETQYF
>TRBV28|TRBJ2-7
CASSRAGLGDYEQYF
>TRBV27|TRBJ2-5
CASSLASGQGRETQYF
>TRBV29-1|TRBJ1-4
CSVGEGREKLFF
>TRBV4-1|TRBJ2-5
CASSQGSGGKETQYF
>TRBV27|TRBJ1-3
CASSAQGLISGNTIYF
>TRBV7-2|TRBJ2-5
CASSSQRGAQETQYF
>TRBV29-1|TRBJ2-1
CSAASGRAAEQFF
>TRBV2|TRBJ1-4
CASRGQRTNEKLFF
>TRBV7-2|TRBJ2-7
CASSLWGLGSYEQYF
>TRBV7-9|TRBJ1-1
CASSLGSSGKTEAFF
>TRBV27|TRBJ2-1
CASRRGLAGGRPSRGYNEQFF
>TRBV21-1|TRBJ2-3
CASSPEGTCSADTQYF
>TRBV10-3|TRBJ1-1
CAISPDSLNTEAFF
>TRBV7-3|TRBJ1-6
CASSLGGAGSPLHF
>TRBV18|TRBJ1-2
CASSSDRDYGYTF
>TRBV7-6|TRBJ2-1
CASSLFSGNEQFF
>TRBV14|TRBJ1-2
CASSPRTGGLYYGYTF
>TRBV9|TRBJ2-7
CASSTRDRGPYEQYF
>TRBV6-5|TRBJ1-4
CATLRRQDVTELFF
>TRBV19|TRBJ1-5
CASSIWTGGQPQHF
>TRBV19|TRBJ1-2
CASSPSGQGRMVYGYTF
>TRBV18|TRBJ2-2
CASSPPRGTGELFF
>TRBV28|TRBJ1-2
CASSTPPGRYYGYTF
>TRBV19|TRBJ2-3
CASSMPRSADTQYF
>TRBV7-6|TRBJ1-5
CASSLGTTQPQHF
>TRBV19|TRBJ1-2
CASSIDLWRNGYTF
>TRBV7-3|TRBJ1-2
CASSKDSNYGYTF
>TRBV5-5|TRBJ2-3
CASSSLKQGDTQYF
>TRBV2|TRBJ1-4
CASRTGVNEKLFF
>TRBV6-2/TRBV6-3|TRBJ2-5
CASSYSSPSDQETQYF
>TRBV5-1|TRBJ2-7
CASSLGTASYEQYF
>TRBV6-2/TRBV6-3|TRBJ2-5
CASSRTGGIEGTQYF
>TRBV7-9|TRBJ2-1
CASSLGQGLPEQFF
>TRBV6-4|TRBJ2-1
CASTYRGGINEQFF
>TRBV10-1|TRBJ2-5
CASSGRLAGFQETQYF